This T cell receptor beta chain was recorded in a study of T cells after posttransplantation cyclophosphamide. Study-wide results and caveats: Skin or GI-infiltrating T cells shared few TRB sequences with blood. Donor CD8+ memory clones often dominated recipient blood repertoires at later times. Recipient CMV seropositivity and CMV reactivation strongly tracked TRB clonality.

This CDR3 region has 14 residues. J lost 2 bases, V lost 3 bases, and 0 bases had no gene match. Germline V gene lookup returns CDR1 SGHTA and CDR2 FQGNSA. Sequencing used immunoSEQ multiplex PCR; TCRdb keeps in-frame clones, though not all of them. The data show about 7,500 clones, with none appearing a single time. This clone was seen repeatedly, ten times or more. Its antigen is unknown. Treatment was busulfan-fludarabine conditioning, a marrow graft, and cyclophosphamide on days +3 and +4. This sequence joins TRBV7-2 and TRBJ2-1, with TRBD2 identical over 8 bases. This TCR was recovered from a female patient aged 50-59 years who received an allogeneic stem cell transplant from a related donor, was CMV-positive, and had no GVHD. A share of the T cells may be of graft donor origin. Here the sequenced sample was PBMCs, taken after allogeneic stem cell transplant with posttransplant cyclophosphamide. The CDR3 here is CASSFSGAYNEQFF. The CDR3 DNA sequence: TGTGCCAGCAGCTTTAGCGGGGCCTACAATGAGCAGTTCTTC. Combining the CDR3 with reference TRBV7-2 and TRBJ2-1 gives the whole variable domain GAGVSQSPSNKVTEKGKDVELRCDPISGHTALYWYRQSLGQGLEFLIYFQGNSAPDKSGLPSDRFSAERTGGSVSTLTIQRTQQEDSAVYLCASSFSGAYNEQFFGPGTRLTVL.